The 30 T cell receptor beta chains below come from one sample, sequenced in a study of T-cell memory formation after mild COVID-19. TCRdb reprocessed the 5' RACE reads with MiXCR, giving one entry per CDR3 protein. The sample comprises some 260,000 distinct CDR3 sequences, 15% to 20% of which are singletons, and 3.5% rests with the top ten. Sequenced sample: PBMCs or a T cell subset sorted from them (not recorded which). These receptors were taken from a man between 18 and 35 years old who had mild COVID-19 (a few samples of this study predate the infection). Cell type and time point are not known.

The chain has TRBV29-1 and TRBJ2-1, with D possibly being TRBD1 (6 bases). V lost 4 bases, J lost 8 bases, and 12 bases lay in between. Germline CDR1 reads SQVTM; CDR2 reads ANQGSEA. The CDR3 spans 12 residues. CDR3 coding DNA: TGCAGCGTTGTCGAAGCAGGGGATGAGCAGTTCTTC. It is translated as CSVVEAGDEQFF.

This clonotype was detected many times. The gene calls are TRBV10-3 and TRBJ2-6, with D perhaps TRBD2 (5 bases). The CDR3 length is 19 residues. CDR1 and CDR2 (germline): ENHRY, SYGVKD. V lost 2 bases and J 2 bases, leaving 19 bases between the germline ends. The CDR3 DNA reads TGTGCCATCAGTGAGCAGCCGGGAACGCACCTCCCTGGGGCCAACGTCCTGACTTTC. Protein product: CAISEQPGTHLPGANVLTF.

The chain employs TRBV28 and TRBJ2-3, with D unclear. Germline loops: CDR1 MDHEN, CDR2 SYDVKM. Trimming stripped 7 bases from V and 6 bases from J, with 11 bases between. This CDR3 comprises 12 residues. Here the CDR3 DNA reads TGTGCCAGCATGGTGGGTCGGGATACGCAGTATTTT. This gives the protein CASMVGRDTQYF.

This clonotype was seen more than once but under ten times. The chain recombines TRBV11-1 with TRBJ2-1, with 7 bases matching TRBD2. This CDR3 spans 13 amino acids. V lost 4 bases and J lost 12; bases outside the gene matches: 9. Looked up from germline, CDR1 is SGHAT and CDR2 is FQDESV (reference sequence). The CDR3 coding sequence is TGTGCCAGCAGCTCAAGCATCGGCGGGGGGCAGTTCTTC. Translation: CASSSSIGGGQFF.

The table lists this clonotype with a few counts. The rearrangement links TRBV7-9 to TRBJ1-5; possible D gene TRBD1, 5 bases. The CDR3 runs 14 residues. Between the trimmed V and J ends, which lost 5 bases and 4 bases, there was a span of 12 bases. CDR1 is SEHNR, CDR2 FQNEAQ, per germline (reference sequence). This CDR3 reads CASSSDSLNQPQHF. CDR3 sequence (DNA): TGTGCCAGCAGCAGCGACAGCCTTAATCAGCCCCAGCATTTT.

This chain connects TRBV30 to TRBJ1-6; D unclear. CDR3 length equals 13 residues. V shed 3 bases and J shed 7 bases, with 10 bases lying between them. The germline V gene has CDR1 GTSNPN and CDR2 SVGIG (reference sequence). CDR3 sequence (DNA): TGTGCCTGGAGGGGGTGGATGAATTCACCCCTCCACTTT. Translating it yields CAWRGWMNSPLHF.

V gene TRBV6-5 combines with J gene TRBJ1-1; TRBD1 agrees at 7 bases. CDR3 length equals 12 residues. Germline CDR1 and CDR2: MNHEY and SVGAGI. Germline trimming cut 5 bases from V and 7 bases from J; bases unmatched to any gene: 4. The CDR3 sequence is CASSRRQGEAFF. Here the CDR3 DNA reads TGTGCCAGCAGTCGGAGACAGGGTGAAGCTTTCTTT.

The chain joins TRBV30 to TRBJ2-1; the D gene is possibly TRBD2 (5 bases). Per germline, CDR1 GTSNPN and CDR2 SVGIG (reference sequence). CDR3 length equals 13 residues. Trimming cost V 2 bases and J 7 bases, with 12 bases left between them. CDR3 residues: CAWSRGRANEQFF. The CDR3 DNA sequence: TGTGCCTGGAGTCGGGGAAGGGCGAATGAGCAGTTCTTC. The variable domain in full, completed from reference TRBV30 and TRBJ2-1, reads SQTIHQWPATLVQPVGSPLSLECTVEGTSNPNLYWYRQAAGRGLQLLFYSVGIGQISSEVPQNLSASRPQDRQFILSSKKLLLSDSGFYLCAWSRGRANEQFFGPGTRLTVL.

The table lists this clonotype with a few counts. The CDR3 coding sequence is TGTGCCAGCAGTCCCATTAGGGGGGCCTACGAGCAGTACTTC. Its protein is CASSPIRGAYEQYF. This chain joins TRBV6-5 and TRBJ2-7, with D perhaps given as TRBD1 or TRBD2 (6 bases each). The CDR3 is 14 amino acids. The germline V and J ends were trimmed by 5 bases and 2 bases, with 13 bases remaining between them. Germline V gene sequence: CDR1 MNHEY, CDR2 SVGAGI.

A few counts support this clonotype. The V gene is TRBV3-1, the J gene TRBJ2-1; 10 nucleotides agree with TRBD2. V was pared by 1 base and J by 10 bases, with 7 bases of the junction left unmatched. This CDR3 region has 15 residues. The germline gives CDR1 LGHDT, CDR2 YNNKEL (reference sequence). The CDR3 protein is CASSQVSSGGVEQFF. The CDR3 bases are TGTGCCAGCAGCCAAGTATCCAGCGGGGGGGTAGAGCAGTTCTTC.

The chain uses TRBV19 and TRBJ1-5, with D uncertain. CDR1 is LNHDA, CDR2 SQIVND, per germline (reference sequence). V was trimmed by 9 bases and J by 7 bases, leaving 13 bases between them. CDR3 length: 12 residues. The CDR3 DNA sequence: TGTGCCAGCCGCGGCGGAGGGCAGCCCCAGCATTTT. It encodes CASRGGGQPQHF.

This clonotype was found many times. The chain recombines TRBV18 with TRBJ2-3, with 10 nucleotides matching TRBD1. CDR1 is KGHSH, CDR2 LQKENI, per germline. The CDR3 is 13 residues long. Trimming cost V 6 bases and J 5 bases; bases outside gene matches: 2. The DNA for the CDR3 is TGTGCCAGCTCCCGGACAGGGGGAGATACGCAGTATTTT. It yields the protein CASSRTGGDTQYF.

This clonotype came up a few times. The chain uses TRBV20-1 and TRBJ2-3; D is unresolved. Germline CDR1 reads DFQATT; CDR2 reads SNEGSKA (reference sequence). The CDR3 spans 13 residues. The V and J ends lost 5 bases and 0 bases respectively, with 9 bases between them. The CDR3 sequence is CSARTRSTDTQYF. CDR3 in DNA: TGCAGTGCTCGCACGCGTAGCACAGATACGCAGTATTTT.

This clonotype was observed at least ten times. The genes are TRBV5-1 and TRBJ2-1, with 7 bases that match TRBD1. Per germline, CDR1 SGHRS and CDR2 YFSETQ. The trim removed 4 bases at V and 5 bases at J, leaving 9 bases unmatched. CDR3 length: 15 amino acids. The chain's CDR3 is CASSLQGLSNNEQFF. DNA for the CDR3: TGCGCCAGCAGCCTACAGGGGTTGTCCAACAATGAGCAGTTCTTC.

The sample holds a few counts of this clonotype. J is TRBJ1-2 and V is TRBV15; TRBD1 is a possible D gene (5 bases). Germline V gives CDR1 LNHNV, CDR2 YYDKDF (reference sequence). Deletions cut 1 base from V and 1 base from J, with 10 bases between. The CDR3 length is 15 residues. The DNA of the CDR3 is TGTGCCACCAGCAGAGGCCGGGGCCTTAACTATGGCTACACCTTC. Translated, it gives CATSRGRGLNYGYTF.

This clonotype appeared a few times. The J gene is TRBJ2-3, the V gene TRBV6-1; 7 nucleotides align to TRBD2. Germline-derived CDR1 and CDR2 are MNHNS and SASEGT. The CDR3 sequence is 15 residues long. J gave up 1 base and V 3 bases, and 4 bases lay outside the gene matches. CDR3 nucleotides: TGTGCCAGCAGTGACACGGGAGGTGGCACAGATACGCAGTATTTT. Translating it yields CASSDTGGGTDTQYF.

The genes are TRBV2 and TRBJ2-5; 8 nucleotides match TRBD2. Germline V lookup: CDR1 SNHLY, CDR2 FYNNEI. This CDR3 contains 14 residues. V trimming: 3 bases; J trimming: 4 bases; junction bases outside the gene matches: 4. CDR3 region: CASSERGAGETQYF. Here the CDR3 DNA reads TGTGCCAGCAGTGAGCGGGGGGCTGGAGAGACCCAGTACTTC.

This clonotype was recorded a few times. The rearrangement joins TRBV29-1 to TRBJ2-5, with D possibly being TRBD1 or TRBD2 (5 bases each). V lost 6 bases and J lost 0, with 14 bases in between. The CDR3 covers 14 residues. Germline values: CDR1 SQVTM, CDR2 ANQGSEA. The DNA of the CDR3 is TGCAGCGTGAGGGGCAACGGACACCAAGAGACCCAGTACTTC. Protein sequence: CSVRGNGHQETQYF.

In this sample, this clonotype turned up a few times. The CDR3 region is CASSLLSFAGRPDRGTNYGYTF. In DNA form, the CDR3 reads TGTGCCAGCAGTTTATTATCGTTTGCGGGACGTCCGGATCGGGGAACTAACTATGGCTACACCTTC. V and J are TRBV12-3 or TRBV12-4 and TRBJ1-2; D may be TRBD1 (5 bases). The V end lost 2 bases, the J end lost 0 bases, and 31 bases lay between the germline ends. The CDR3 sequence is 22 residues long.

The chain joins TRBV9 to TRBJ2-1, with D perhaps assigned TRBD1 or TRBD2 (7 bases each). Trimming removed 0 bases at V and 9 bases at J, with 16 bases between. This CDR3 is built from 15 residues. From germline, CDR1 is SGDLS and CDR2 YYNGEE. As DNA, the CDR3 is TGTGCCAGCAGCGTAGACTACCTCAGGGGGGGTGAGCAGTTCTTC. Protein product: CASSVDYLRGGEQFF. Variable domain in full (rest from reference TRBV9 and TRBJ2-1): DSGVTQTPKHLITATGQRVTLRCSPRSGDLSVYWYQQSLDQGLQFLIQYYNGEERAKGNILERFSAQQFPDLHSELNLSSLELGDSALYFCASSVDYLRGGEQFFGPGTRLTVL.

This rearrangement joins TRBV14 to TRBJ1-2; D is perhaps TRBD1 (6 bases). The CDR3 is 13 amino acids. V lost 4 bases to trimming and J lost 0 bases, with 6 bases between them. Germline-derived CDR1 and CDR2 are SGHDN and FVKESK. CDR3 residues: CASSRDTNYGYTF. The CDR3, as DNA: TGTGCCAGCAGCCGGGACACTAACTATGGCTACACCTTC.

In its sample, this clonotype was seen a few times. Written as DNA, the CDR3 is TGCGCCAGCAGTTCATTCTCAGGCGCGGATACGCAGTATTTT. This sequence encodes CASSSFSGADTQYF. V gene TRBV5-1 combines with J gene TRBJ2-3; D uncertain. Germline lookup yields CDR1 SGHRS and CDR2 YFSETQ. This CDR3 has 14 amino acids. Trimming cost V 5 bases and J 6 bases, with 16 bases left between them.

The gene calls are TRBV11-2 and TRBJ2-5; tentative D call: TRBD2 (6 bases). Trimming left V 3 bases short and J 7 bases short, with 18 bases between. Germline CDR1 is SGHAT and CDR2 is FQNNGV. There are 15 residues in the CDR3. CDR3 residues: CASSFSAGSVGTQYF. The CDR3 DNA reads TGTGCCAGCAGCTTCAGTGCGGGGTCGGTGGGGACCCAGTACTTC. The full variable domain, with the rest looked up from reference TRBV11-2 and TRBJ2-5, is EAGVAQSPRYKIIEKRQSVAFWCNPISGHATLYWYQQILGQGPKLLIQFQNNGVVDDSQLPKDRFSAERLKGVDSTLKIQPAKLEDSAVYLCASSFSAGSVGTQYFGPGTRLLVL.

V usage is TRBV7-9 and J usage is TRBJ2-7; TRBD1 aligns across 9 bases. The CDR3 contains 15 residues. The ends lost 6 bases at V and 6 bases at J; junction bases unmatched: 12. CDR1 and CDR2 from the germline V gene are SEHNR and FQNEAQ (reference sequence). The CDR3 DNA follows: TGTGCCAGCAGTTACCAGCCGGGACAGGGCTCCGAGCAGTACTTC. Protein sequence: CASSYQPGQGSEQYF.

The rearrangement uses TRBV7-2 and TRBJ1-2; TRBD1 might be the D (5 bases). Trimming shortened V by 3 bases and J by 7 bases, and 12 bases separated the two germline ends. CDR1 and CDR2 (germline): SGHTA, FQGNSA. This CDR3 contains 13 residues. CDR3 in amino acids: CASSFRVVAGYTF. Written as DNA, the CDR3 is TGTGCCAGCAGCTTCAGGGTTGTTGCTGGCTACACCTTC.

The chain is built from TRBV5-4 and TRBJ2-2; 8 bases fit TRBD2. With V trimmed by 4 bases and J by 1 base, 6 bases remained unmatched. Germline CDR1 reads SGHNT; CDR2 reads YYREEE (reference sequence). This CDR3 has 16 residues. The CDR3 nucleotides are TGTGCCAGCAGCCCCGGGGGGGCTATGAACACCGGGGAGCTGTTTTTT. Translated: CASSPGGAMNTGELFF.

This chain joins TRBV7-2 and TRBJ1-2, with unresolved D. Per germline, CDR1 SGHTA and CDR2 FQGNSA. V was trimmed by 5 bases and J by 4 bases, leaving 8 bases between them. This CDR3 comprises 12 residues. CDR3 sequence (DNA): TGTGCCAGCAGCCAAAGACCCTATGGCTACACCTTC. Its protein is CASSQRPYGYTF.

V gene TRBV19 combines with J gene TRBJ2-7; D remains unclear. CDR1 and CDR2 from the germline V gene are LNHDA and SQIVND (reference sequence). The CDR3 loop spans 13 amino acids. The V and J ends lost 3 bases and 4 bases respectively, with 10 bases between them. CDR3 amino acids: CASSIPGRYEQYF. CDR3 sequence (DNA): TGTGCCAGTAGTATTCCTGGACGGTACGAGCAGTACTTC.

V is TRBV9 and J is TRBJ1-4; D remains unclear. The CDR3 runs to 14 residues. The V gene lost 5 bases and the J gene lost 7 bases, with 15 bases spanning the gap. Germline-derived CDR1 and CDR2 are SGDLS and YYNGEE. CDR3 in amino acids: CASSPDGVGEKLFF. CDR3 DNA: TGTGCCAGCAGTCCCGACGGGGTGGGTGAAAAACTGTTTTTT.

The sample holds a few counts of this clonotype. The rearrangement links TRBV28 to TRBJ1-2; D perhaps matches TRBD1 (5 bases). CDR1 and CDR2 from the germline V gene are MDHEN and SYDVKM. V lost 7 bases, J lost 0 bases, and 21 bases lay in between. The CDR3 is 17 residues long. This chain's CDR3 is CASIPGGPDSTNYGYTF. The CDR3 bases are TGTGCCAGCATTCCTGGGGGACCGGACTCGACTAACTATGGCTACACCTTC.